Sequencing of this TCR beta chain was carried out in a study of identifying expanded T cells in peripheral blood. Sequencing used immunoSEQ multiplex PCR; TCRdb keeps in-frame clones, though not all of them. The table has about 89,000 clones, roughly 86% seen once; the top ten hold around 5.6%. This CDR3 has 15 amino acids. The V gene lost 3 bases and the J gene lost 2 bases, with 13 bases spanning the gap. The germline V gene encodes CDR1 MNHEY and CDR2 SVGAGI. This TCR derives from a person aged 18 to 75 in good health. The rearrangement links TRBV6-5 to TRBJ1-2; D is perhaps TRBD1 (6 bases). Sequencing was done on a sample of blood. The CDR3 region has the DNA TGTGCCAGCAGTTATAACGGACAGATCAACTATGGCTACACCTTC. Its protein product is CASSYNGQINYGYTF.